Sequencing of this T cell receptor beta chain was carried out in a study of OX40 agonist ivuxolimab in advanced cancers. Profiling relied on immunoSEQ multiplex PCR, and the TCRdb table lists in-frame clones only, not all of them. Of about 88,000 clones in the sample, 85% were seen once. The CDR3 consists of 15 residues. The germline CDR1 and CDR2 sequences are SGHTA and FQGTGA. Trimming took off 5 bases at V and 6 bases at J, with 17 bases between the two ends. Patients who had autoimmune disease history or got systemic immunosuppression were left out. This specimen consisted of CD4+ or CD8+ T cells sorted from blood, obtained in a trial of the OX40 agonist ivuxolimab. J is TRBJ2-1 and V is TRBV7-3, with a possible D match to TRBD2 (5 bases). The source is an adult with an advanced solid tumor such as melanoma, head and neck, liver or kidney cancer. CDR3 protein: CASSQRTVPTNEQFF. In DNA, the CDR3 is TGTGCCAGCAGCCAGCGGACTGTTCCGACCAATGAGCAGTTCTTC.